This entry lists 16 T cell receptor beta chains sequenced from one sample in a study of beta chain features in type 1 diabetes. General study points: Researchers report that Type 1 diabetes patients had moderately but significantly shorter TCRB CDR3s across all four CD4+ subsets.

Their cognate antigens are unknown. What was sequenced were expressed TCRB transcripts, since all of the isolated RNA had been reverse transcribed. Profiled with immunoSEQ multiplex PCR; TCRdb holds only in-frame clones, not every one. The top ten hold 0.54% of the sample, which has 150,000 to 200,000 clones, about 8.3% seen once. Sequencing input: central memory CD4+ T cells from blood. These receptors all stem from a woman between 18 and 29 years old with type 1 diabetes.

The rearrangement links TRBV28 to TRBJ1-2; 7 nucleotides agree with TRBD1. J gave up 4 bases and V 4 bases, and 6 bases lay outside the gene matches. The length of the CDR3 is 14 residues. Germline CDR1 and CDR2: MDHEN and SYDVKM. The CDR3 region has the DNA TGTGCCAGCAGTTATCGGACAGGCGTCTATGGCTACACCTTC. This sequence encodes CASSYRTGVYGYTF.

The sample holds a few counts of this clone. The CDR3 reads CATSRAEGGYGYTF. DNA of the CDR3: TGTGCCACCAGCAGAGCTGAAGGGGGCTATGGCTACACCTTC. This chain joins TRBV15 and TRBJ1-2, with D maybe TRBD1 (6 bases). Germline loops: CDR1 LNHNV, CDR2 YYDKDF (reference sequence). This CDR3 region has 14 residues. With 1 base removed from V and 4 bases from J, the gap between germline ends came to 10 bases.

V usage is TRBV7-8 and J usage is TRBJ2-1; no reliable D call. This CDR3 has 13 amino acids. CDR1 and CDR2 from the germline V gene are SGHVS and FQNEAQ. V lost 1 base and J 10 bases, leaving 11 bases between the germline ends. The CDR3 nucleotides are TGTGCCAGCAGCTTAGTCGATTGGGCGGAGCAGTTCTTC. This gives the protein CASSLVDWAEQFF.

The chain is built from TRBV20-1 and TRBJ1-4, with D tentatively TRBD1 (5 bases). This CDR3 is 11 amino acids long. V lost 5 bases to trimming and J lost 10 bases, with 11 bases between them. The germline CDR1 and CDR2 sequences are DFQATT and SNEGSKA (reference sequence). The CDR3 region is CSAYRGGKLFF. In nucleotides, the CDR3 is TGCAGTGCTTATAGGGGAGGAAAACTGTTTTTT.

This chain uses TRBV11-2 with TRBJ1-1; no definite D call. Germline assignment: CDR1 SGHAT and CDR2 FQNNGV. The V end lost 5 bases, the J end lost 5 bases, and 18 bases lay between the germline ends. CDR3 length: 15 residues. Here the CDR3 reads CASSETVGVGTEAFF. CDR3 DNA: TGTGCCAGCAGCGAAACCGTCGGGGTAGGGACTGAAGCTTTCTTT.

This rearrangement joins TRBV27 to TRBJ1-1, with D perhaps TRBD1 (6 bases). Germline lookup yields CDR1 MNHEY and CDR2 SMNVEV (reference sequence). This CDR3 spans 13 amino acids. Trimming took off 2 bases at V and 5 bases at J, with 9 bases between the two ends. The CDR3, as DNA: TGTGCCAGCAGTTTACACAGGGCAACTGAAGCTTTCTTT. Translating it yields CASSLHRATEAFF.

This clone turned up a few times. The rearrangement joins TRBV5-1 to TRBJ2-3, with D perhaps TRBD1 (5 bases). V dropped 1 base and J dropped 0 bases, with 6 bases sitting between them. The CDR3 runs 14 residues. Germline V lookup: CDR1 SGHRS, CDR2 YFSETQ. For the CDR3, the DNA is TGCGCCAGCAGCTTGTACAGGAGCACAGATACGCAGTATTTT. It specifies CASSLYRSTDTQYF. Using reference TRBV5-1 and TRBJ2-3 for the parts outside the CDR3, the full variable domain is KAGVTQTPRYLIKTRGQQVTLSCSPISGHRSVSWYQQTPGQGLQFLFEYFSETQRNKGNFPGRFSGRQFSNSRSEMNVSTLELGDSALYLCASSLYRSTDTQYFGPGTRLTVL.

This clone was detected only a few times. The rearrangement joins TRBV27 to TRBJ2-1; a weak D match, TRBD1 (5 bases). The germline V gene encodes CDR1 MNHEY and CDR2 SMNVEV (reference sequence). The CDR3 spans 9 residues. Trimming removed 9 bases from V and 12 bases from J, with 9 bases in between. This CDR3 is CARLDTQFF. The CDR3 DNA sequence: TGTGCCAGATTGGACACGCAGTTCTTC.

This clone showed up just a few times. V gene TRBV11-2 combines with J gene TRBJ2-7; 11 bases fit TRBD2. V shed 2 bases and J 3 bases; nucleotides not matched to a gene: 3. From germline, CDR1 is SGHAT and CDR2 FQNNGV. There are 15 residues in the CDR3. The CDR3 nucleotides are TGTGCCAGCAGCTTATATGGGACTAGCGGCTACGAGCAGTACTTC. It encodes CASSLYGTSGYEQYF. The whole variable domain, filled in from reference TRBV11-2 and TRBJ2-7, reads EAGVAQSPRYKIIEKRQSVAFWCNPISGHATLYWYQQILGQGPKLLIQFQNNGVVDDSQLPKDRFSAERLKGVDSTLKIQPAKLEDSAVYLCASSLYGTSGYEQYFGPGTRLTVT.

The table lists this clone with a few counts. The chain has TRBV11-3 and TRBJ2-2, with TRBD1 matching 7 bases. J was trimmed by 5 bases and V by 4 bases; bases with no gene match: 13. The germline gives CDR1 SGHNT, CDR2 YENEEA. This CDR3 is 17 amino acids long. CDR3 sequence (DNA): TGTGCCAGCAGCTCAAGAAACCGGGACAGAAAGACCGGGGAGCTGTTTTTT. Translating gives CASSSRNRDRKTGELFF.

This clone was detected only a few times. The V gene is TRBV27, the J gene TRBJ2-7, with 9 bases that match TRBD2. This CDR3 contains 15 residues. The V gene end was trimmed by 2 bases and the J gene end by 2 bases; junction bases not matched to a gene: 4. The germline V gene has CDR1 MNHEY and CDR2 SMNVEV (reference sequence). This CDR3 is CASSLRTSVAYEQYF. CDR3 nucleotides: TGTGCCAGCAGTTTAAGGACTAGCGTTGCCTACGAGCAGTACTTC.

The chain has TRBV18 and TRBJ2-1; 7 bases agree with TRBD1. This CDR3 has 13 amino acids. CDR1 and CDR2 from the germline V gene are KGHSH and LQKENI. J was trimmed by 10 bases and V by 3 bases; bases with no gene match: 6. CDR3 loop: CASSPIQGREQFF. As DNA, the CDR3 is TGTGCCAGCTCACCGATACAGGGGCGGGAGCAGTTCTTC.

In its sample, this clone was seen a few times. The chain joins TRBV27 to TRBJ2-1, with TRBD1 identical over 9 bases. The CDR3 runs to 15 residues. Germline V gives CDR1 MNHEY, CDR2 SMNVEV (reference sequence). V shed 6 bases and J 6 bases; nucleotides not matched to a gene: 9. The CDR3 is CASRFGTGLGNEQFF. The CDR3 DNA sequence: TGTGCCAGCAGATTCGGGACAGGGCTTGGCAATGAGCAGTTCTTC.

This clone appeared a single time. V and J are TRBV5-6 and TRBJ2-3, with 7 nucleotides matching TRBD1. J gave up 4 bases and V 2 bases, and 1 base lay outside the gene matches. This CDR3 has 13 amino acids. Germline values: CDR1 SGHDT, CDR2 YYEEEE. The CDR3 loop is CASSFTGADTQYF. The CDR3 bases are TGTGCCAGCAGCTTTACAGGGGCAGATACGCAGTATTTT.

The rearrangement joins TRBV2 to TRBJ1-5; the match to TRBD1 covers 7 bases. The V gene end was trimmed by 1 base and the J gene end by 0 bases; junction bases not matched to a gene: 3. Germline V gives CDR1 SNHLY, CDR2 FYNNEI. CDR3 length: 16 residues. The CDR3 loop is CASSEVQGGSNQPQHF. CDR3 in DNA: TGTGCCAGCAGTGAAGTCCAGGGGGGTAGCAATCAGCCCCAGCATTTT.

This chain uses TRBV6-6 with TRBJ1-2, with D maybe TRBD1 (5 bases). V was cut by 5 bases and J by 7 bases, with 14 bases left in between. Germline assignment: CDR1 MNHNY and CDR2 SVGAGI (reference sequence). This CDR3 has 13 amino acids. The CDR3 sequence: CASSPTARTGYTF. The CDR3 DNA is TGTGCCAGCAGTCCGACAGCGAGGACTGGCTACACCTTC.